Described below is a single T cell receptor beta chain sequence and its context. Its antigen remains unknown. The sample originates from a study of shared clonotypes between healthy human individuals. Findings and limits, study-wide: When naive CD4 clonotypes were compared across several donors, about 4.8% were shared. Non-shared clonotypes were found to have lower generation probabilities than the clonotypes that were shared by all four of the sorted-subset donors.

CD45RO-negative, CCR7-positively selected cells formed the naive CD8 fraction, excluding terminally differentiated effector memory CD45RA+ cells. Every donor, a Caucasian adult, lived in Nashville, Tennessee. Clones were read by immunoSEQ multiplex PCR, and TCRdb kept only the in-frame ones, dropping some. The top ten hold roughly 1% of the sample, which has about 2 million clones, approximately 94% seen once. Between the trimmed V and J ends, which lost 5 bases and 7 bases, there was a span of 21 bases. The CDR3 is 15 amino acids. In germline, CDR1 is SGHVS, CDR2 FNYEAQ. Sequenced: naive CD8+ T cells sorted from blood. The gene calls are TRBV7-6 and TRBJ2-7, with D tentatively TRBD1 or TRBD2 (5 bases each). The clonotype was recovered from a man aged 18 to 29 in good health. The CDR3: CASSPTGASAWEQYF. The CDR3 region has the DNA TGTGCCAGCAGCCCGACCGGGGCTTCAGCGTGGGAGCAGTACTTC.